These 15 T cell receptor beta chains originate from one sample sequenced in a study of Graves' ophthalmopathy and Graves' hyperthyroidism. Amplifying from RNA transcripts, the study obtained TCR beta CDR3 regions. The workflow started with a first-round RT-PCR run with HTBI primers and then moved on to a second-round multiplex PCR. A single record per CDR3 protein comes from TCRdb applying MiXCR to the multiplex PCR reads. Of about 740,000 distinct CDR3 sequences in the sample, 40% were seen once. The source material was peripheral blood. The receptors originated from an adult man with Graves' ophthalmopathy.

The CDR3 region is CAISDVLRGQDGYTF. The CDR3 DNA follows: TGTGCCATCAGTGATGTATTGAGGGGGCAGGACGGCTACACCTTC. The rearrangement links TRBV10-3 to TRBJ1-2; 7 bases map to TRBD1. Germline CDR1 and CDR2: ENHRY and SYGVKD. CDR3 length: 15 residues. The V and J ends lost 3 bases and 8 bases, in that order; junction bases with no gene match: 12.

Comment on this clonotype: A much larger clone lies a single base off, so this may be a read error. The chain links TRBV19 to TRBJ1-5; 7 bases are shared with TRBD1. This CDR3 has 16 amino acids. The trim removed 11 bases at V and 1 base at J, leaving 14 bases unmatched. In germline, CDR1 is LNHDA, CDR2 SQIVND (reference sequence). The DNA of the CDR3 is TGTGCCGGCAGCGTAGTCGACAGGGAGAGCAATCAGCCCCAGCATTTT. It translates to CAGSVVDRESNQPQHF.

The chain combines TRBV20-1 with TRBJ2-3, with TRBD2 identical over 8 bases. The junction had 8 bases not matched to a gene; V was cut back by 0 bases and J by 0 bases. CDR3 length: 17 residues. The germline V gene has CDR1 DFQATT and CDR2 SNEGSKA (reference sequence). The CDR3 region is CSARDRLAGTSTDTQYF. As DNA, the CDR3 is TGCAGTGCTAGAGATCGGCTAGCGGGTACTAGCACAGATACGCAGTATTTT.

The CDR3 DNA reads TGTGCCAGCAGCTTAGCAGACAGGGGAGACACCATATATTTT. Translation gives CASSLADRGDTIYF. This chain joins TRBV7-9 and TRBJ1-3, with 8 bases identical to TRBD1. V trimming: 0 bases; J trimming: 8 bases; junction bases outside the gene matches: 3. Germline V CDR1 and CDR2: SEHNR, FQNEAQ (reference sequence). This CDR3 region has 14 residues.

The gene calls are TRBV20-1 and TRBJ2-7; 9 bases are shared with TRBD1. The V segment lost 0 bases and the J segment 3 bases; nucleotides outside the gene matches: 12. This CDR3 comprises 17 residues. The V gene's germline CDR1 is DFQATT and CDR2 SNEGSKA (reference sequence). The CDR3 DNA follows: TGCAGTGCTAGAGATATCGGCATGGGGACAGGGATCTACGAGCAGTACTTC. It yields the protein CSARDIGMGTGIYEQYF.

The V call is TRBV9, the J call TRBJ2-7; 9 bases map to TRBD2. CDR1 and CDR2 from the germline V gene are SGDLS and YYNGEE. V was clipped by 4 bases and J by 5 bases; unmatched bases: 10. This CDR3 spans 15 amino acids. The CDR3 nucleotides read TGTGCCAGCAGCCTCATTAGCGGGAGATCCCACGAGCAGTACTTC. Protein sequence: CASSLISGRSHEQYF. The full variable domain, rest sourced from reference TRBV9 and TRBJ2-7, is DSGVTQTPKHLITATGQRVTLRCSPRSGDLSVYWYQQSLDQGLQFLIQYYNGEERAKGNILERFSAQQFPDLHSELNLSSLELGDSALYFCASSLISGRSHEQYFGPGTRLTVT.

The chain couples TRBV5-5 to TRBJ1-4; 9 nucleotides match TRBD1. Trimming took 3 bases from V and 4 from J; bases not matched to a gene: 4. CDR3 length: 15 residues. Looked up from germline, CDR1 is SGHKS and CDR2 is YYEKEE (reference sequence). CDR3 in amino acids: CASSWGTGINEKLFF. As DNA, the CDR3 is TGTGCCAGCAGCTGGGGGACAGGGATTAATGAAAAACTGTTTTTT.

The rearrangement uses TRBV9 and TRBJ1-6; TRBD1 agrees at 11 bases. Per the germline V gene, CDR1 is SGDLS and CDR2 is YYNGEE. V lost 9 bases to trimming and J lost 9 bases; unmatched junction nucleotides: 14. The CDR3 loop spans 16 amino acids. Here the CDR3 reads CATRQTRTGGSSPLHF. Written as DNA, the CDR3 is TGTGCCACCCGCCAGACAAGGACAGGGGGCAGTTCACCCCTCCACTTT.

The rearrangement links TRBV29-1 to TRBJ1-2; D remains ambiguous. Germline CDR1 and CDR2: SQVTM and ANQGSEA. The V gene lost 4 bases and the J gene lost 2 bases, with 11 bases spanning the gap. CDR3 length: 13 amino acids. DNA for the CDR3: TGCAGCGTTGTATACCGGATGAACTATGGCTACACCTTC. It is translated as CSVVYRMNYGYTF.

This clonotype was seen only once. V gene TRBV25-1 combines with J gene TRBJ1-2; no clear D. CDR3 size: 15 residues. Germline assignment: CDR1 MGHDK and CDR2 SYGVNS. V was shortened by 5 bases and J by 1 base, with 14 bases between the two germline ends. The CDR3 sequence: CASSPPPTHNYGYTF. The CDR3, as DNA: TGTGCCAGCAGTCCCCCCCCGACACATAACTATGGCTACACCTTC.

Notes on this clonotype: Since a much larger clone is just one base distant, this may be a read error. The chain has TRBV6-5 and TRBJ1-5, with a weak D call TRBD1 (5 bases). Germline CDR1 is MNHEY and CDR2 is SVGAGI. The CDR3 runs 16 residues. In DNA, the CDR3 is TGTGCCGGCAGGGACGTTGTTGGTTTTGGAAATCAGCCCCAGCATTTT. Translating gives CAGRDVVGFGNQPQHF.

The rearrangement uses TRBV24-1 and TRBJ2-1; TRBD2 aligns across 7 bases. This CDR3 comprises 14 residues. V lost 5 bases to trimming and J lost 4 bases; unmatched junction nucleotides: 4. Germline V gene data show CDR1 as KGHDR and CDR2 as SFDVKD. The CDR3 sequence is CATSVASGYNEQFF. CDR3 nucleotide sequence: TGTGCCACCAGTGTGGCTAGCGGATACAATGAGCAGTTCTTC.

This clonotype has more than one count but fewer than ten. The gene calls are TRBV6-5 and TRBJ1-5; 7 positions match TRBD1. There are 16 residues in the CDR3. Trimming took 6 bases from V and 6 from J; bases not matched to a gene: 14. Germline values: CDR1 MNHEY, CDR2 SVGAGI. In DNA, the CDR3 is TGTGCCAGCAGGAAGAAGTCCGGGACAGCAGGTCAGCCCCAGCATTTT. Its translation is CASRKKSGTAGQPQHF.

This chain uses TRBV7-2 with TRBJ2-7; TRBD2 aligns across 15 bases. The CDR3 is 16 residues long. Germline V gene data show CDR1 as SGHTA and CDR2 as FQGNSA. V shed 5 bases, J shed 4 bases, and the junction held 6 bases outside the gene matches. The CDR3 protein is CASSRTSGGVPYEQYF. The CDR3 DNA is TGTGCCAGCAGCCGGACTAGCGGGGGGGTTCCTTACGAGCAGTACTTC. The complete variable domain, with remaining parts taken from reference TRBV7-2 and TRBJ2-7, reads GAGVSQSPSNKVTEKGKDVELRCDPISGHTALYWYRQSLGQGLEFLIYFQGNSAPDKSGLPSDRFSAERTGGSVSTLTIQRTQQEDSAVYLCASSRTSGGVPYEQYFGPGTRLTVT.

This clonotype was counted ten times or more. The chain employs TRBV13 and TRBJ2-5; TRBD2 aligns across 8 bases. V shed 5 bases and J 5 bases; nucleotides not matched to a gene: 22. The CDR3 loop spans 19 amino acids. Germline CDR1 reads PRHDT; CDR2 reads FYEKMQ (reference sequence). In nucleotides, the CDR3 is TGTGCCAGCAGCCGCAAGCGGGAGCCATCACTTGGGTTTCAGGAGACCCAGTACTTC. Encoded protein: CASSRKREPSLGFQETQYF.